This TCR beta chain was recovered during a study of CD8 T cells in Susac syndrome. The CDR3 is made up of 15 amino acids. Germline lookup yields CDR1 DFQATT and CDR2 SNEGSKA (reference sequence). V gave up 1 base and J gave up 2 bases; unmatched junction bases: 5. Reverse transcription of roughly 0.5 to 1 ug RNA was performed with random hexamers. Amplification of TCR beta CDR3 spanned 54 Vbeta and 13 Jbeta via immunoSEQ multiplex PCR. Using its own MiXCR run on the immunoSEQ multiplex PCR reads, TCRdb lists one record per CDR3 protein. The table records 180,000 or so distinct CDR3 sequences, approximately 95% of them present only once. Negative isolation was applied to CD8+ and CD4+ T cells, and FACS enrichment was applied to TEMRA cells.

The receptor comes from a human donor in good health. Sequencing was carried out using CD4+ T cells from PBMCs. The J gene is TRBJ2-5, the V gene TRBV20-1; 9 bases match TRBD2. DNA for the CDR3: TGCAGTGCTAGAGCAGAGCGGGAGGTACAAGAGACCCAGTACTTC. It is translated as CSARAEREVQETQYF.